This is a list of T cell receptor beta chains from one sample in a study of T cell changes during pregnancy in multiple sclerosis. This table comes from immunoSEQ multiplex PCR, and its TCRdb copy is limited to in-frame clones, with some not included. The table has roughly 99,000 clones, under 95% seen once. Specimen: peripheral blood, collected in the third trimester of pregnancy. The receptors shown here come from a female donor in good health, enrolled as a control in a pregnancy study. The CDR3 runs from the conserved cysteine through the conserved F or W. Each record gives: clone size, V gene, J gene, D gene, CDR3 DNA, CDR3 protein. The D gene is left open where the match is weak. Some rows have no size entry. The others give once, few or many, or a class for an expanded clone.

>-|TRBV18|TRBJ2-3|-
TGTGCCAGCTCACCCGGACAGATTTCCACAGATACGCAGTATTTT
CASSPGQISTDTQYF
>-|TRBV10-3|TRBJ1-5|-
TGTGCCTCATGGTCAGGGATCGACCATCAGCCCCAGCATTTT
CASWSGIDHQPQHF
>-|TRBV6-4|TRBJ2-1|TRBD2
TGTGCCAGCAGTGATCGATTAGCGGGGGACTACAATGAGCAGTTCTTC
CASSDRLAGDYNEQFF
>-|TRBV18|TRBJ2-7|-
TGTGCCAGCTCACCAACCGGGACACGGGATAGTAGCTACGAGCAGTACTTC
CASSPTGTRDSSYEQYF
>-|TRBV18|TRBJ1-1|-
TGTGCCAGCTCACGACTCGGGGGAACTCAGAACACTGAAGCTTTCTTT
CASSRLGGTQNTEAFF
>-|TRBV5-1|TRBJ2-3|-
TGCGCCAGCAGCTTGGGGGACACGAGCACAGATACGCAGTATTTT
CASSLGDTSTDTQYF
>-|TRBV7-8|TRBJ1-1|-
TGTGCCAGCAGCTTAGACCCGAGCACTGAAGCTTTCTTT
CASSLDPSTEAFF
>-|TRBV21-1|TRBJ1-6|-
TGTGCCAGCAGCAAATGGACCCTAAGGTTCGGGGGGCGCGAATCACCCCTCCACTTT
CASSKWTLRFGGRESPLHF
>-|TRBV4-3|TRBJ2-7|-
TGCGCCAGCAGCCAAGATCTGTTTGCCTACGAGCAGTACTTC
CASSQDLFAYEQYF
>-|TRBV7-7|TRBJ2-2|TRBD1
TGTGCTAGCAGCTTAGTCCGGACAGGGAACACCGGGGAGCTGTTTTTT
CASSLVRTGNTGELFF
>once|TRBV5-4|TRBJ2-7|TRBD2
TGTGCCAGCAGCCCTTGGACTAGCGGGGGATCCTACGAGCAGTACTTC
CASSPWTSGGSYEQYF
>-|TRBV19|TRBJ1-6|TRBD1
TGTGCCAGTAGTATCGGGACAGGGGCATATAATTCACCCCTCCACTTT
CASSIGTGAYNSPLHF
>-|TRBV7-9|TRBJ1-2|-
TGTGCCAGCAGCTTAGTTTCAGAGGGAGGGTATGGCTACACCTTC
CASSLVSEGGYGYTF
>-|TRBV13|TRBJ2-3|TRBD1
TGTGCCAGCAGCTCCCGGGACAGGTTTATGGATACGCAGTATTTT
CASSSRDRFMDTQYF
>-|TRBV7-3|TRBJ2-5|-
TGTGCCAGCAGCTTAACAGCAGGGGAGACCCAGTACTTC
CASSLTAGETQYF
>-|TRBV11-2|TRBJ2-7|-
TGTGCCAGCAGCTCATTGGAGACTTGGACCTACGAGCAGTACTTC
CASSSLETWTYEQYF
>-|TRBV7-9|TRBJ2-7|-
TGTGCCAGCAGCCCCCAGTCAGTATCCTCCTACGAGCAGTACTTC
CASSPQSVSSYEQYF
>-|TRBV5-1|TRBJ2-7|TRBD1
TGCGCCAGCAGACCACCGGGACAGGGCTCCGAGCAGTACTTC
CASRPPGQGSEQYF
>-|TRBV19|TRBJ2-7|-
TGTGCCAGTAGTATAGGGGACGGGGGTTCCTACGAGCAGTACTTC
CASSIGDGGSYEQYF
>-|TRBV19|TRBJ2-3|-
TGTGCCAGTAGTTTCATAGATACGCAGTATTTT
CASSFIDTQYF
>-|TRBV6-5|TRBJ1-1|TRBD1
TGTGCCAGCAGTTACACCGAGGACAGGGTCACTGAAGCTTTCTTT
CASSYTEDRVTEAFF
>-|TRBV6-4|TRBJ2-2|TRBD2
TGTGCCAGCAGTGACAGGGGAGGGCCCGGGGAGCTGTTTTTT
CASSDRGGPGELFF
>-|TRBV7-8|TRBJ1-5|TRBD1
TGTGCCAGCAGCCGAGGACAGGGGATCGATCAGCCCCAGCATTTT
CASSRGQGIDQPQHF
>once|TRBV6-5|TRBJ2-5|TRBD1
TGTGCCAGCAGTTTGTGGCAGGGGGTGGAGACCCAGTACTTC
CASSLWQGVETQYF
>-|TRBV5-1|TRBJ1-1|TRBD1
TGCGCCAGCAGAACCGGGACAGTCAACACTGAAGCTTTCTTT
CASRTGTVNTEAFF
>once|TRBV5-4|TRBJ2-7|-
TGTGCCAGCAGCGATTTGGACGGGGAATCCTACGAGCAGTACTTC
CASSDLDGESYEQYF
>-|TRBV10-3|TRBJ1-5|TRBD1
TGTGCCATCAGTGAGGGTCGAGGACAGGGGGCTCGCCCCCAGCATTTT
CAISEGRGQGARPQHF
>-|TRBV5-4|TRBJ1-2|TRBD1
TGTGCCAGCAGCTTTAGACAGGGCCCCTATGGCTACACCTTC
CASSFRQGPYGYTF
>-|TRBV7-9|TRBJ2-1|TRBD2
TGTGCCAGCAGCTTAGTTCGCCTAGCGGGTCGGGATGAGCAGTTCTTC
CASSLVRLAGRDEQFF
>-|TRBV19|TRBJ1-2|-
TGTGCCAGTAGTATCGATGCAGTCTATGGCTACACCTTC
CASSIDAVYGYTF
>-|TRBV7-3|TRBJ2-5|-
TGTGCCAGCAGCCCCAGGACTCAAGCTCCCCAGTACTTC
CASSPRTQAPQYF
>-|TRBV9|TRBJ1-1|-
TGTGCCAGCAGCGTAGCTAGCAGGAACACTGAAGCTTTCTTT
CASSVASRNTEAFF
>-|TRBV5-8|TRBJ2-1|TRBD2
TGTGCCAGCAGCCCCACCCCGGGACTAGCGGGGGGGAGCTCCTACAATGAGCAGTTCTTC
CASSPTPGLAGGSSYNEQFF
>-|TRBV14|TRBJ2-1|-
TGTGCCAGCAGCCAAGATTGGACAGTCTTTAGTGAGCAGTTCTTC
CASSQDWTVFSEQFF
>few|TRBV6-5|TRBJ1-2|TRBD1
TGTGCCAGCAGTGCTGGACAGGCCCCCTATGGCTACACCTTC
CASSAGQAPYGYTF
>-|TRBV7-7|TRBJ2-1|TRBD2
TGTGCTAGCAGCACTCAGGGAGCGGGGTTTAATGAGCAGTTCTTC
CASSTQGAGFNEQFF
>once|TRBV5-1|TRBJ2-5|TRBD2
TGCGCCAGCAGCTTGTCCGGGACTACCCAAGAGACCCAGTACTTC
CASSLSGTTQETQYF
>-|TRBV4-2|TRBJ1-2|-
TGTGCCAGCAGCCAAGTTGACCCTTCGGGGTATGGCTACACCTTC
CASSQVDPSGYGYTF
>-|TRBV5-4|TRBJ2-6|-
TGTGCCAGCAGTTCAGGCTCCTCTGGGGCCAACGTCCTGACTTTC
CASSSGSSGANVLTF
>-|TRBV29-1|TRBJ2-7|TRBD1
TGCAGCGTTGTACCTAGGACAGGGTTTTACGAGCAGTACTTC
CSVVPRTGFYEQYF
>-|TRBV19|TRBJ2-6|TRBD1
TGTGCCAGTAGGGACAGGGGCAGTACTGGGGCCAACGTCCTGACTTTC
CASRDRGSTGANVLTF
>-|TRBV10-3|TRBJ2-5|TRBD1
TGTGCCATCGGAGGGACAGGCCAGGGAGAGACCCAGTACTTC
CAIGGTGQGETQYF
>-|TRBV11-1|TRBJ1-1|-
TGTGCCAGCAGCCTACAGGGTAAGGACACTGAAGCTTTCTTT
CASSLQGKDTEAFF
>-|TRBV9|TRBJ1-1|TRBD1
TGTGCCAGCAGCTTCCTTCATGGGACAGGGGGGACTGAAGCTTTCTTT
CASSFLHGTGGTEAFF
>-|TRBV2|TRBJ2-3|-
TGTGCCAGCACCCTTGAGGGGGGGGGCGGAGATACGCAGTATTTT
CASTLEGGGGDTQYF
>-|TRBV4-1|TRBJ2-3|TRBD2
TGCGCCAGCAGCCAAGAGAGGTTGAGGCGCGGGGGACGGGATACGCAGTATTTT
CASSQERLRRGGRDTQYF
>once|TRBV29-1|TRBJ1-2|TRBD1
TGCAGCGTTCAACTCCGGACAGGCACGCTCTATGGCTACACCTTC
CSVQLRTGTLYGYTF
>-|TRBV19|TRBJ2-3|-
TGTGCCAGTAGCAAATTGGGTCCTAGCTCAAGCACAGATACGCAGTATTTT
CASSKLGPSSSTDTQYF
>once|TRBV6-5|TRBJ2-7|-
TGTGCCAGCAGTTGGAGGGGTGGCGAGCAGTACTTC
CASSWRGGEQYF